Listed below are T cell receptor beta chains from one sample, sequenced in a study of shared clonotypes between healthy human individuals. Sequencing was performed with immunoSEQ multiplex PCR; in TCRdb, only in-frame clones are kept and a portion is missing. The sample holds 2.5 million or so clones, around nine tenths seen once. The sequenced material came from naive CD4+ T cells sorted from blood. All receptors come from a man younger than 35 in good health. CDR3s leave out the opening cysteine and the closing phenylalanine or tryptophan.

v_call cdr3_aa
TRBV28 ASSPGGGVSYEQY
TRBV6-6 ASIAGGRPYEQY
TRBV2 ASSHNSIVDSPLH
TRBV7-6 ASSNRDRASEAF
TRBV10-3 AIRGLAGGPGGAGELF
TRBV2 ASSDWATNEKLF
TRBV2 ASSLTGFRGYT
TRBV18 ASSPQSGMNTEAF
TRBV5-1 ASRTTGGLNTEAF
TRBV28 ASSLRGGNTEAF
TRBV18 ASSSDGFSGNTIY
TRBV7-9 ASSSQAYNSPLH
TRBV13 ASSLLGQIGTDTQY
TRBV7-2 ASSSRIDRSSYNSPLH
TRBV4-1 ASSQDGFGTDTQY
TRBV5-4 ASSLSYASSYEQY
TRBV5-6 ASSSGRRNSPLH
TRBV5-1 ASSLVASGGTGELF
TRBV7-2 ASSLDRGLSYEQY
TRBV7-3 ASSLKGLNTEAF
TRBV7-2 ASSVVGSGNTIY
TRBV11-2 ASSHRDRVRSRETQY
TRBV18 ASSPLTSGVGTDTQY
TRBV5-6 ASSSTGFEKLF
TRBV6-5 ASSIQDSGNTIY
TRBV5-1 ASSFGSGGSYNEQF
TRBV7-9 ATYGRWETEKLF
TRBV6-1 ASSSRVTDTQY
TRBV29-1 SVASGANTGELF
TRBV29-1 SGRGQSRFGFGAF
TRBV7-7 ASSPLGGKETQY
TRBV19 ASKASRLDEQY
TRBV6-5 ASSPGHTGELF